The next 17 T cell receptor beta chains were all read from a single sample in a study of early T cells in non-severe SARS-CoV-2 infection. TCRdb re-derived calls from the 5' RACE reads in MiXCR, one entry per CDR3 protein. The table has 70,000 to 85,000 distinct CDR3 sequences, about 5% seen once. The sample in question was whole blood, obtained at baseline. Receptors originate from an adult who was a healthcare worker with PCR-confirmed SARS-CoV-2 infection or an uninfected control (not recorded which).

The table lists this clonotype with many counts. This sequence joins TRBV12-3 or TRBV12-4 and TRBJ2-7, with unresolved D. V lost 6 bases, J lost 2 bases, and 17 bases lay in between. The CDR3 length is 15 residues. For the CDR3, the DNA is TGTGCCAGCAGACCCCGTGGGCAGCTACCCTACGAGCAGTACTTC. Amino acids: CASRPRGQLPYEQYF.

The CDR3 coding sequence is TGTGCCAACGCCCGGAAGGGAACGAACACTGAAGCTTTCTTT. As protein: CANARKGTNTEAFF. The chain couples TRBV2 to TRBJ1-1, with D unclear. This CDR3 spans 14 amino acids. The V end was cut by 10 bases, the J end by 1 base, with 16 bases between. Germline V gene data show CDR1 as SNHLY and CDR2 as FYNNEI.

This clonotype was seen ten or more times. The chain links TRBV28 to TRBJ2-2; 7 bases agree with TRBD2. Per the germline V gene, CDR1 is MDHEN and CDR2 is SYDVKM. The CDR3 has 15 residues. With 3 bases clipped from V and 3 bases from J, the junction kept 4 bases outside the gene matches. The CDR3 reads CASSFSGTDTGELFF. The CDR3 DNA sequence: TGTGCCAGCAGTTTCAGCGGGACGGACACCGGGGAGCTGTTTTTT.

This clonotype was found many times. The CDR3, as DNA: TGTGCCAGCAGTTTAGCCGGGGACAGGGGCAATTCACCCCTCCACTTT. Residues: CASSLAGDRGNSPLHF. The genes are TRBV12-3 or TRBV12-4 and TRBJ1-6; 10 positions agree with TRBD1. The V gene end was trimmed by 0 bases and the J gene end by 7 bases; junction bases not matched to a gene: 3. CDR3 length equals 16 residues.

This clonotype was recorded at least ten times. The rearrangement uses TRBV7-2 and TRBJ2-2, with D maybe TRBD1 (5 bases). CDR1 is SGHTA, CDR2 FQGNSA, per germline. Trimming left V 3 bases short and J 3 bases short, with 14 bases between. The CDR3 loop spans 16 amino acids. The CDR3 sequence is CASSLGPSTDTGELFF. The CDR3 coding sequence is TGTGCCAGCAGCTTGGGGCCCTCGACCGACACCGGGGAGCTGTTTTTT.

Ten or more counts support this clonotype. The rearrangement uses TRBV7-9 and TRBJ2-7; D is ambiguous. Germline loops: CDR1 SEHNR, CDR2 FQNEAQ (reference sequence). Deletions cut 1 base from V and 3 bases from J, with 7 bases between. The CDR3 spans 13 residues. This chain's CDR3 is CASSLVPSYEQYF. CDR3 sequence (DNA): TGTGCCAGCAGCTTAGTTCCTAGCTACGAGCAGTACTTC.

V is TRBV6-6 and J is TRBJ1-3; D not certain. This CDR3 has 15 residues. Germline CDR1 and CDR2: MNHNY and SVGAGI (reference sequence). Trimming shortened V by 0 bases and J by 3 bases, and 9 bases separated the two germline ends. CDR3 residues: CASSYSPGGGNTIYF. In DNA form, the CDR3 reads TGTGCCAGCAGTTACTCGCCGGGAGGTGGAAACACCATATATTTT.

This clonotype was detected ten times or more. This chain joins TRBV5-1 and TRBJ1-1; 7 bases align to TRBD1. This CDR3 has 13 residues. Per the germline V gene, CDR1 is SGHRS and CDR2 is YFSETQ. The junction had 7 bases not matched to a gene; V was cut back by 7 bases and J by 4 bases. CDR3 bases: TGCGCCAGCCGGCCAGGGGGTTTCACTGAAGCTTTCTTT. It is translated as CASRPGGFTEAFF. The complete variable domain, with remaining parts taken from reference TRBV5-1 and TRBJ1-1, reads KAGVTQTPRYLIKTRGQQVTLSCSPISGHRSVSWYQQTPGQGLQFLFEYFSETQRNKGNFPGRFSGRQFSNSRSEMNVSTLELGDSALYLCASRPGGFTEAFFGQGTRLTVV.

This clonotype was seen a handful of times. The CDR3 sequence is CASSFPGTDFYNSNQPQHF. The CDR3 coding sequence is TGTGCCAGCAGCTTCCCCGGAACAGACTTCTATAATAGCAATCAGCCCCAGCATTTT. The chain combines TRBV28 with TRBJ1-5; D call uncertain. The V and J ends lost 6 bases and 0 bases respectively, with 24 bases between them. CDR1 is MDHEN, CDR2 SYDVKM, per germline. The CDR3 spans 19 residues.

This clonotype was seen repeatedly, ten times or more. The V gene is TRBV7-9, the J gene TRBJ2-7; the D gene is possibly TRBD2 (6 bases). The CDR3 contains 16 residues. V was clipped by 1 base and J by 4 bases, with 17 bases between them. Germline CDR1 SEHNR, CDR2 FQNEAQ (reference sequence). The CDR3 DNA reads TGTGCCAGCAGCTTAGTGGGTAGCGGCAAACCTTACGAGCAGTACTTC. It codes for CASSLVGSGKPYEQYF.

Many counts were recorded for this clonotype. The CDR3: CASSLARSQRSGQYF. DNA of the CDR3: TGTGCCAGCAGCTTAGCGCGGTCCCAGAGGTCTGGGCAGTACTTC. The chain couples TRBV7-2 to TRBJ2-7; D unclear. V lost 0 bases to trimming and J lost 9 bases, with 18 bases between them. The CDR3 is made up of 15 amino acids. CDR1 is SGHTA and CDR2 is FQGNSA in the germline V gene.

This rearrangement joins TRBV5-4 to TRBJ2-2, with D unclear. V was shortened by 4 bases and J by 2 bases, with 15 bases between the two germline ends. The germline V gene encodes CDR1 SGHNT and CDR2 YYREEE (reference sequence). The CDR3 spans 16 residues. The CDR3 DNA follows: TGTGCCAGCAGCCCCGCGGTGCGGCTTAACACCGGGGAGCTGTTTTTT. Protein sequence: CASSPAVRLNTGELFF.

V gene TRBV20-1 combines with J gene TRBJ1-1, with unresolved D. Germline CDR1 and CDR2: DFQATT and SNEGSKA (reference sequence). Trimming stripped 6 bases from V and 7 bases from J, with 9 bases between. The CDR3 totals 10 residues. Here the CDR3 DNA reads TGCAGTGCACTCGGCCTTGAAGCTTTCTTT. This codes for CSALGLEAFF.

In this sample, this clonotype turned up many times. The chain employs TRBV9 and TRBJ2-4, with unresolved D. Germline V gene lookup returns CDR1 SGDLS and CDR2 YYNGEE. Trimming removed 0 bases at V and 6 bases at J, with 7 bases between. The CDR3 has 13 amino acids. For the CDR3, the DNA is TGTGCCAGCAGCGTAGGTTCTCCAAACATTCAGTACTTC. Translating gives CASSVGSPNIQYF.

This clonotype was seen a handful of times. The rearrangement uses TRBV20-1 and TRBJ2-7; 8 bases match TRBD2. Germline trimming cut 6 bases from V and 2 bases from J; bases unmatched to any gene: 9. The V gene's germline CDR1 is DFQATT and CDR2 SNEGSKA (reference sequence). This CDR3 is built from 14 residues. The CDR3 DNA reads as TGCAGTGCCGGAACCGGGGGACTAGCCTACGAGCAGTACTTC. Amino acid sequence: CSAGTGGLAYEQYF.

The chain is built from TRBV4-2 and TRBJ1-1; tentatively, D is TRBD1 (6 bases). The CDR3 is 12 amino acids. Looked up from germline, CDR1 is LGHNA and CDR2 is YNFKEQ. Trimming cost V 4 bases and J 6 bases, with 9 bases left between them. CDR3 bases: TGTGCCAGCAGCCCGGGGGGCGCTGAAGCTTTCTTT. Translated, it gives CASSPGGAEAFF.

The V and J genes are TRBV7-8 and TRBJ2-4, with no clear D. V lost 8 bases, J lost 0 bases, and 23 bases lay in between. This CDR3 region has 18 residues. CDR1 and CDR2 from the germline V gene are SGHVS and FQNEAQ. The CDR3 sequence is CASPRPPPCNLAKNIQYF. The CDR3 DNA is TGTGCCAGCCCCAGGCCCCCCCCCTGTAACTTAGCCAAAAACATTCAGTACTTC.